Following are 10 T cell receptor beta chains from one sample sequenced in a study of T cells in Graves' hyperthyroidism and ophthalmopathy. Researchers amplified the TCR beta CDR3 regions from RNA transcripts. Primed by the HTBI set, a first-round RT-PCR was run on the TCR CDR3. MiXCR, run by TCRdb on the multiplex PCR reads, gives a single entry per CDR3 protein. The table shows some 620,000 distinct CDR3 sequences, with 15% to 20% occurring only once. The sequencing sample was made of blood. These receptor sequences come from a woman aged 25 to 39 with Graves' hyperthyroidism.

The CDR3 coding sequence is TGTGCCAGCAGTTCGACTAGCGTCGCCGTTTACGAGCAGTACTTC. Protein product: CASSSTSVAVYEQYF. The chain links TRBV12-3 or TRBV12-4 to TRBJ2-7, with TRBD2 matching 8 bases. The CDR3 loop spans 15 amino acids. V dropped 4 bases and J dropped 4; count of bases not matched to a gene: 9.

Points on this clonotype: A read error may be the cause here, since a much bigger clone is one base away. This CDR3 is CASFSVGNTETFF. The CDR3 coding sequence is TGTGCCAGCTTCTCGGTCGGGAACACTGAAACTTTCTTT. The rearrangement uses TRBV18 and TRBJ1-1; D remains ambiguous. The CDR3 is 13 residues long. Germline V gives CDR1 KGHSH, CDR2 LQKENI.

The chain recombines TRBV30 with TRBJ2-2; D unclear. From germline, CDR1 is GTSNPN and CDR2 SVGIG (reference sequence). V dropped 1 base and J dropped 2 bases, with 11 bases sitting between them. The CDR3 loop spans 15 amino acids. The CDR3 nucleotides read TGTGCCTGGAGTGAGGGTGCCTTAAACACCGGGGAGCTGTTTTTT. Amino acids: CAWSEGALNTGELFF.

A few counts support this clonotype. CDR3: CASTPGTSRSYNEQFF. Here the CDR3 DNA reads TGTGCCAGCACCCCTGGGACTTCCCGCTCCTACAATGAGCAGTTCTTC. This sequence joins TRBV7-2 and TRBJ2-1; D may be TRBD2 (6 bases). Deletions cut 7 bases from V and 0 bases from J, with 16 bases between. From germline, CDR1 is SGHTA and CDR2 FQGNSA. The CDR3 length is 16 residues.

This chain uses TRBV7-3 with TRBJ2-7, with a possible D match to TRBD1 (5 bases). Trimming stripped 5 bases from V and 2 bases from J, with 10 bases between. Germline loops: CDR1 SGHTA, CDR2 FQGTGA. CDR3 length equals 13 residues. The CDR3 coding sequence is TGTGCCAGCAGCAAAGGGGATACCTACGAGCAGTACTTC. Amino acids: CASSKGDTYEQYF. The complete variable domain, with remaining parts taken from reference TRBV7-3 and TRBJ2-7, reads GAGVSQTPSNKVTEKGKYVELRCDPISGHTALYWYRQSLGQGPEFLIYFQGTGAADDSGLPNDRFFAVRPEGSVSTLKIQRTERGDSAVYLCASSKGDTYEQYFGPGTRLTVT.

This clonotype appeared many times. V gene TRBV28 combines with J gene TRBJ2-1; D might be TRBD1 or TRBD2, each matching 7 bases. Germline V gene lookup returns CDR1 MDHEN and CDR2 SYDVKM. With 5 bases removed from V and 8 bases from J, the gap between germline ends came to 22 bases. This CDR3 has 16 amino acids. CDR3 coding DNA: TGTGCCAGCAGTCCAGGGGGGGACAGTTATATCTATGAGCAGTTCTTC. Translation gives CASSPGGDSYIYEQFF.

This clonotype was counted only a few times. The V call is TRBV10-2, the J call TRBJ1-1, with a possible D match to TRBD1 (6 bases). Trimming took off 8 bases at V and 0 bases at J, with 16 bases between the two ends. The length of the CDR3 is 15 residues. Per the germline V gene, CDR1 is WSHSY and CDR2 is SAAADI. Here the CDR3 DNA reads TGCGCCAGCGCGGAGACAGGTACAATGAACACTGAAGCTTTCTTT. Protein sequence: CASAETGTMNTEAFF.

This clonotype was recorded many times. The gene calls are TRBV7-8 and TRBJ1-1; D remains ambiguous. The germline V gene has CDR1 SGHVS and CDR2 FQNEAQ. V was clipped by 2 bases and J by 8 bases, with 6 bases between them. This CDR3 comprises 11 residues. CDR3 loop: CASSLRSEAFF. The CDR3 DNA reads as TGTGCCAGCAGCTTAAGGTCGGAAGCTTTCTTT.

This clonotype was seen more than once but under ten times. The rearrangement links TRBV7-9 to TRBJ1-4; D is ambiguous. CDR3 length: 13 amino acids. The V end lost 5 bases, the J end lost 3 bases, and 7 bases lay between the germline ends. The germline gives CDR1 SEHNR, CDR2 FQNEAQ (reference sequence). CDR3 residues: CASSPRPNEKLFF. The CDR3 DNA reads TGTGCCAGCAGCCCCCGCCCTAATGAAAAACTGTTTTTT.

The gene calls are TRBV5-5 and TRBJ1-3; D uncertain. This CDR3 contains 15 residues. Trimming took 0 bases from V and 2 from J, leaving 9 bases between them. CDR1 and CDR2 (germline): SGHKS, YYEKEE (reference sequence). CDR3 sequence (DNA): TGTGCCAGCAGCTTGGCCACGGGAACTGGAAACACCATATATTTT. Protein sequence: CASSLATGTGNTIYF.